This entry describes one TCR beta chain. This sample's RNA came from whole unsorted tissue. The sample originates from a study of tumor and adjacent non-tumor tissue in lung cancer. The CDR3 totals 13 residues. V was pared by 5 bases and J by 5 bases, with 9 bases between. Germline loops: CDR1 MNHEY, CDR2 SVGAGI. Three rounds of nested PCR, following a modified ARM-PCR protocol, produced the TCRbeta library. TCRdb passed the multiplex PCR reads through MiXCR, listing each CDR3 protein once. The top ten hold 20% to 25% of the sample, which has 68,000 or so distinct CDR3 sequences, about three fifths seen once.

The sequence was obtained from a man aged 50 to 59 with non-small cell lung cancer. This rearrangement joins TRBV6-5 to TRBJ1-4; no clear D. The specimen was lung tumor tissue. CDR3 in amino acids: CASSRWRNEKLFF. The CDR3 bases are TGTGCCAGCAGTCGCTGGAGGAATGAAAAACTGTTTTTT.